This T cell receptor (beta chain) was obtained from a study of Graves' ophthalmopathy and Graves' hyperthyroidism. Study background: At the time of initial diagnosis and before any treatment, peripheral blood was collected.

A note on this clonotype: Its target is not known.

The study excluded patients with other autoimmune diseases, uncontrolled infections, pregnancy or lactation. Study findings and constraints: In separating ophthalmopathy from stable hyperthyroidism, a 13-signature model achieved approximately 91% sensitivity and nearly 84% specificity. Predictions made by the model for ophthalmopathy progression reached 55% to 71% sensitivity and almost 75% specificity.

Amplified TCR beta CDR3 regions were obtained using RNA transcripts as template. First-round RT-PCR with HTBI primers preceded a second-round multiplex PCR. Each CDR3 protein is one row after TCRdb ran MiXCR on the multiplex PCR reads. The data contain hundreds of thousands of distinct CDR3 sequences, 15% of them seen just once; the ten biggest clones take up around 6.6%. Sequencing was carried out using peripheral blood. The clonotype comes from a woman aged 18-35 years with stable Graves' hyperthyroidism.

The CDR3 protein is CASSDDRVYTEAFF. In DNA, the CDR3 is TGTGCCAGCAGTGACGACAGGGTTTATACTGAAGCTTTCTTT. This rearrangement joins TRBV6-1 to TRBJ1-1; 7 bases align to TRBD1. CDR3 length: 14 residues. V lost 3 bases, J lost 5 bases, and 6 bases stayed unmatched. The germline V gene has CDR1 MNHNS and CDR2 SASEGT.